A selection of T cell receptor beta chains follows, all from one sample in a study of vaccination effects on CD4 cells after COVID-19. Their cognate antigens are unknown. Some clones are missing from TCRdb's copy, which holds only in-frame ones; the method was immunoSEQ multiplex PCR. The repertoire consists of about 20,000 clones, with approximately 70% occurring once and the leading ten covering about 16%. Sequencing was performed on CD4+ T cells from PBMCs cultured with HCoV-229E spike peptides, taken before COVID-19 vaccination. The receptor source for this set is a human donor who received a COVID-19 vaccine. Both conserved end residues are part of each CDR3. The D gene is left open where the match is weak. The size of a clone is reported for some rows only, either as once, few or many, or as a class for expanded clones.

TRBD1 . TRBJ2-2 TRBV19 TGTGCCAGTAGTATGGGACAGGGTTGGTCCGGGGAGCTGTTTTTT CASSMGQGWSGELFF
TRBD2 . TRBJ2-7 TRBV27 TGTGCCAGCAGTCCAATAGCGGGAAGAGGTGGGGAGCAGTACTTC CASSPIAGRGGEQYF
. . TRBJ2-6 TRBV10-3 TGTGCCGCGTGGGGGGAGTCTGGGGCCAACGTCCTGACTTTC CAAWGESGANVLTF
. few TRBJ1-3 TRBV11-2 TGTGCCAGCAGCTTAGTGCGTCACTCTGGAAACACCATATATTTT CASSLVRHSGNTIYF
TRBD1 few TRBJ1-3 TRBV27 TGTGCCAGTAGACAGGGCGCAGGAAACACCATATATTTT CASRQGAGNTIYF
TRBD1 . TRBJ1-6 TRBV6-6 TGTGCCAGCAGTGACCAAGGGACAGGGTGGGATCCCCTCCACTTT CASSDQGTGWDPLHF
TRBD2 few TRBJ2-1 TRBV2 TGTGCCAGCAGTGGATTAGCGGGAGGGCGGTCTTCTGGGTTCTTC CASSGLAGGRSSGFF
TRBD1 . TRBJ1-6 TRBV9 TGTGCCAGCAGCCCGACCCTCGACAGGGAGGGATCACCCCTCCACTTT CASSPTLDREGSPLHF
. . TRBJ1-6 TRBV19 TGTGCCAGTAGTATAGGTCCCGGCCCTAATTCACCCCTCCACTTT CASSIGPGPNSPLHF
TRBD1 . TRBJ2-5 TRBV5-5 TGTGCCAGCGTCTTCAGGGGGCCAGGGGAGACCCAGTACTTC CASVFRGPGETQYF
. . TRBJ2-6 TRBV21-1 TGTGCCAGCCCCCGGGGACCGACCCCATCTCCCTCTGGGGCCAACGTCCTGACTTTC CASPRGPTPSPSGANVLTF